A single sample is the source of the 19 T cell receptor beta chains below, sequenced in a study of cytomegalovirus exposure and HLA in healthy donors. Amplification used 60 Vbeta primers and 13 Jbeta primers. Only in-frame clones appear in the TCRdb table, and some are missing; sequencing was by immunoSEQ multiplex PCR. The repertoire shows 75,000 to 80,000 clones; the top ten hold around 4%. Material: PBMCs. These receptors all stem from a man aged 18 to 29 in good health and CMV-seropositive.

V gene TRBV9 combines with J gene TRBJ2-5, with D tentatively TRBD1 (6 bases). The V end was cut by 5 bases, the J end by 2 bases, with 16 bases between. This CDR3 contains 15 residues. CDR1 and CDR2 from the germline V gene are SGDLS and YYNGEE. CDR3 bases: TGTGCCAGCAGACAGGGATTTCGGTGGCAAGAGACCCAGTACTTC. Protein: CASRQGFRWQETQYF.

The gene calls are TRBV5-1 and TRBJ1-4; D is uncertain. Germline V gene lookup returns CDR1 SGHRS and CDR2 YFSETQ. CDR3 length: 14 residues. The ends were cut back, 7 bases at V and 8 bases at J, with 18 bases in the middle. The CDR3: CASAYVGTREKLFF. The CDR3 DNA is TGCGCCAGCGCGTATGTTGGTACTAGGGAAAAACTGTTTTTT.

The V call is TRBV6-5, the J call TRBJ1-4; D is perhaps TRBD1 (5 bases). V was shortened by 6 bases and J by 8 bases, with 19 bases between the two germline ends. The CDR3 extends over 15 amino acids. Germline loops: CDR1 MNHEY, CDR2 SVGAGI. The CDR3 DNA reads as TGTGCCAGCAGCCGAAGGGGTTGGGGGGGGGAAAAACTGTTTTTT. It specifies CASSRRGWGGEKLFF.

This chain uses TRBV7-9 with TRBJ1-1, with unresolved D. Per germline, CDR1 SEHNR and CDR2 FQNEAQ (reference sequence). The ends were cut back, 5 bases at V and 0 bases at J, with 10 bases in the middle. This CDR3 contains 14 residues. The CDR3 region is CASSGQKLNTEAFF. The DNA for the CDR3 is TGTGCCAGCAGCGGGCAGAAGCTGAACACTGAAGCTTTCTTT.

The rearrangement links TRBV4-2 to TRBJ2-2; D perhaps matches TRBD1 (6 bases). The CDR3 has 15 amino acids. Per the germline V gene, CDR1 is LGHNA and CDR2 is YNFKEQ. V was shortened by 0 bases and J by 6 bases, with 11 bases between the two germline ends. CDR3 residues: CASSQDRGDSGELFF. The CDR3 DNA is TGTGCCAGCAGCCAAGACAGGGGCGATTCCGGGGAGCTGTTTTTT.

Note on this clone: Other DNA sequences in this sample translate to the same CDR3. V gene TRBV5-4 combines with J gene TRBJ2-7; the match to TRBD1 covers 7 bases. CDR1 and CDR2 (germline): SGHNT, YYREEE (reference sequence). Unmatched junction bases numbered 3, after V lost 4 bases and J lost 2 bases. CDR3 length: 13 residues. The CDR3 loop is CASSPGTAYEQYF. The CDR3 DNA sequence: TGTGCCAGCAGCCCGGGGACAGCCTACGAGCAGTACTTC.

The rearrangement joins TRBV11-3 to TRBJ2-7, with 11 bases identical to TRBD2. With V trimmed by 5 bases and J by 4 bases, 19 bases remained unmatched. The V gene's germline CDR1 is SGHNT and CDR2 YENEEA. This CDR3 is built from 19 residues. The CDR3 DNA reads TGTGCCAGCAGCCATATTTCCCGAACTAGCGGGAGCAAGAGGTACGAGCAGTACTTC. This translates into CASSHISRTSGSKRYEQYF.

The CDR3 DNA reads TGTGCCAGCTCCTCTTCCGTAGGGCGGGAGGGTGAGCAGTTCTTC. It encodes CASSSSVGREGEQFF. The genes are TRBV9 and TRBJ2-1; 9 bases line up with TRBD2. Unmatched junction bases numbered 14, after V lost 7 bases and J lost 9 bases. CDR1 SGDLS and CDR2 YYNGEE come from the germline V gene. The CDR3 runs 15 residues.

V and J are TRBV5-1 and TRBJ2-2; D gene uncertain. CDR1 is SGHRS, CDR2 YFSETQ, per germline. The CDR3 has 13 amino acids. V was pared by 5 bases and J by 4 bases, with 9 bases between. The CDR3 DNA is TGCGCCAGCAGAGTACAGAGCACCGGGGAGCTGTTTTTT. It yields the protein CASRVQSTGELFF. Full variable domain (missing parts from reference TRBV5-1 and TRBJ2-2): KAGVTQTPRYLIKTRGQQVTLSCSPISGHRSVSWYQQTPGQGLQFLFEYFSETQRNKGNFPGRFSGRQFSNSRSEMNVSTLELGDSALYLCASRVQSTGELFFGEGSRLTVL.

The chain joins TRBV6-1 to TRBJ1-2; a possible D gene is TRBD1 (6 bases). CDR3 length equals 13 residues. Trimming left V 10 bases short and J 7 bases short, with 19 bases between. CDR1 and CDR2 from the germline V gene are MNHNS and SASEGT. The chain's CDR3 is CATSTGPYGGYTF. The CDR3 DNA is TGTGCCACGTCGACAGGCCCTTATGGTGGCTACACCTTC.

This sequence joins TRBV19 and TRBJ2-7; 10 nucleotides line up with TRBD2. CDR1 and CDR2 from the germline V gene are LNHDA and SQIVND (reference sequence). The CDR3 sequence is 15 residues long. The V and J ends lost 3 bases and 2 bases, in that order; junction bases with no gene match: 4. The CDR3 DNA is TGTGCCAGTAGTATCGCAGCGGGGGGGACCTACGAGCAGTACTTC. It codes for CASSIAAGGTYEQYF.

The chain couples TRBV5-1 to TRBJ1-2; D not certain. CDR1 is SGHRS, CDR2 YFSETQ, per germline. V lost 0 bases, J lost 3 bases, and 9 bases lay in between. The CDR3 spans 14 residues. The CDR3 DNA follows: TGCGCCAGCAGCTTGGGGGTTCGGGACTATGGCTACACCTTC. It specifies CASSLGVRDYGYTF.

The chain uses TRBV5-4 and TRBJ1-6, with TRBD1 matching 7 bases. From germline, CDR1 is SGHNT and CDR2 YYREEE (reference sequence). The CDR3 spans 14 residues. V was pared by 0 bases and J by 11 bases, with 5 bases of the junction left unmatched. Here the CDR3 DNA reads TGTGCCAGCAGCTTGGAACAGGGACAGACACCCCTCCACTTT. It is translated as CASSLEQGQTPLHF.

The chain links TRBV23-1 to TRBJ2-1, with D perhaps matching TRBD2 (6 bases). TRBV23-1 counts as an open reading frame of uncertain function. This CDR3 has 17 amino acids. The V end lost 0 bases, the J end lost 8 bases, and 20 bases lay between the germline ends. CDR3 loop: CASSQSRRYIGEDEQFF. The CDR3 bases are TGCGCCAGCAGTCAATCGAGAAGGTATATAGGGGAGGATGAGCAGTTCTTC.

As DNA, the CDR3 is TGTGCCAGCAGAAGGGTGGCTAGCAGGTTTTACGAGCAGTACTTC. It specifies CASRRVASRFYEQYF. The J gene is TRBJ2-7, the V gene TRBV11-2, with D perhaps matching TRBD2 (5 bases). CDR1 SGHAT and CDR2 FQNNGV come from the germline V gene. V lost 6 bases to trimming and J lost 4 bases, with 19 bases between them. This CDR3 spans 15 amino acids. Together with reference TRBV11-2 and TRBJ2-7, the CDR3 gives the full variable domain: EAGVAQSPRYKIIEKRQSVAFWCNPISGHATLYWYQQILGQGPKLLIQFQNNGVVDDSQLPKDRFSAERLKGVDSTLKIQPAKLEDSAVYLCASRRVASRFYEQYFGPGTRLTVT.

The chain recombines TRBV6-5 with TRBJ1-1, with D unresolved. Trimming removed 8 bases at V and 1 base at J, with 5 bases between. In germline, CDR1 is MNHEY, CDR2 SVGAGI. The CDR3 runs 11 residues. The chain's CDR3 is CASRRNTEAFF. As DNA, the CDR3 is TGTGCCAGCCGGAGGAACACTGAAGCTTTCTTT.

For the CDR3, the DNA is TGCAGCGTTGAGACTAGCGGTGGGGGGATAGATACGCAGTATTTT. Translated: CSVETSGGGIDTQYF. The chain carries TRBV29-1 and TRBJ2-3; 9 nucleotides match TRBD2. This CDR3 spans 15 amino acids. CDR1 is SQVTM and CDR2 is ANQGSEA in the germline V gene. V lost 3 bases and J lost 5; bases outside the gene matches: 9.

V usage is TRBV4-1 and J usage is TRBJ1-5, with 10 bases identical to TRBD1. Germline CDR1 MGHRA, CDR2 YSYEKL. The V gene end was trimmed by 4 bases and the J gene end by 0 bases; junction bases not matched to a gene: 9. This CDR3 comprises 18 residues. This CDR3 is CASSLGQGGLNSNQPQHF. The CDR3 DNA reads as TGCGCCAGCAGCCTAGGACAGGGGGGTCTCAATAGCAATCAGCCCCAGCATTTT.

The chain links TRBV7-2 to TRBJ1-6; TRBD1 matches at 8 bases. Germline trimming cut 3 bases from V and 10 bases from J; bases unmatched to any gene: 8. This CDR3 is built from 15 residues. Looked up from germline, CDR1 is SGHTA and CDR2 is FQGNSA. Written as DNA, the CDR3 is TGTGCCAGCAGCTTGTCCGGGACAGGAGGATCACCCCTCCACTTT. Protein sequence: CASSLSGTGGSPLHF.